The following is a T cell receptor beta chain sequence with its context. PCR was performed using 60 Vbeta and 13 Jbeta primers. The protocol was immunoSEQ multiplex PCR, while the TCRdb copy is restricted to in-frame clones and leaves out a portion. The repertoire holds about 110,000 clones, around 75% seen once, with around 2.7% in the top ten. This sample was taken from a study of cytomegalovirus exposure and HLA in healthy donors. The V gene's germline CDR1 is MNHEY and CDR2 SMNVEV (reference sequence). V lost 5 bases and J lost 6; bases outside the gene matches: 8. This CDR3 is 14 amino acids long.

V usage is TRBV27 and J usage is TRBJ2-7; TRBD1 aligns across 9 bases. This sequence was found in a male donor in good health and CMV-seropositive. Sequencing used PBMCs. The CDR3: CASSPTGTGREQYF. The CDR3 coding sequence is TGTGCCAGCAGTCCTACTGGGACAGGGCGCGAGCAGTACTTC.